This T cell receptor (beta chain) was documented in a study of technical replicates of blood from several donors. Here immunoSEQ multiplex PCR was the method, and the copy in TCRdb shows in-frame clones only, minus some. The data hold tens of thousands of clones, with roughly 94% observed a single time. Sequenced input: T cells isolated from PBMCs. This sequence was found in a human donor in good health.

Here the CDR3 reads CASSQIARAKEGEQYF. The CDR3 DNA follows: TGCGCCAGCAGCCAAATTGCCCGGGCGAAAGAGGGCGAGCAGTACTTC. The V gene is TRBV4-1, the J gene TRBJ2-7; possibly TRBD2 for D (5 bases). CDR3 size: 16 residues. Per germline, CDR1 MGHRA and CDR2 YSYEKL. Trimming cost V 2 bases and J 6 bases, with 20 bases left between them.